Following are 32 T cell receptor beta chains from one sample sequenced in a study of neurological immune-mediated disorders. TCRdb fed the 5' RACE reads into MiXCR, producing one record per CDR3 protein. The sample includes some 57,000 distinct CDR3 sequences, around 3.5% seen only once; the top ten take under 8.5%. Sequences were obtained from PBMCs. These receptors all stem from a man between 60 and 75 years old with multiple sclerosis.

There are many counts of this clonotype. This chain joins TRBV27 and TRBJ2-2; 12 nucleotides line up with TRBD1. The V and J ends lost 7 bases and 7 bases, in that order; junction bases with no gene match: 13. There are 17 residues in the CDR3. The germline gives CDR1 MNHEY, CDR2 SMNVEV (reference sequence). The CDR3 is CASKLKPGQGAVGELFF. DNA for the CDR3: TGTGCCAGCAAACTCAAACCGGGACAGGGGGCTGTCGGGGAGCTGTTTTTT.

This clonotype was recorded many times. The V gene is TRBV5-6, the J gene TRBJ2-3; weak D call: TRBD2 (5 bases). Germline CDR1 reads SGHDT; CDR2 reads YYEEEE. The CDR3 runs 13 residues. The V gene lost 7 bases and the J gene lost 1 base, with 10 bases spanning the gap. The chain's CDR3 is CASRSGRTDTQYF. CDR3 coding DNA: TGTGCCAGCCGGAGCGGCCGCACAGATACGCAGTATTTT.

This clonotype was observed many times. The V and J genes are TRBV5-1 and TRBJ1-2; a possible D gene is TRBD1 (6 bases). The germline V gene encodes CDR1 SGHRS and CDR2 YFSETQ. The V end was cut by 7 bases, the J end by 6 bases, with 19 bases between. This CDR3 region has 14 residues. The CDR3 region is CASGLGATDDGYTF. CDR3 nucleotides: TGCGCCAGCGGTCTGGGGGCGACGGACGATGGCTACACCTTC.

This clonotype has at least ten counts. The chain combines TRBV20-1 with TRBJ1-1; unclear D gene. Trimming removed 5 bases at V and 11 bases at J, with 15 bases between. The CDR3 totals 11 residues. CDR1 is DFQATT, CDR2 SNEGSKA, per germline (reference sequence). DNA of the CDR3: TGCAGTGCTTGGCGCACGGGAGAGGCTTTCTTT. This sequence encodes CSAWRTGEAFF.

There are many counts of this clonotype. V gene TRBV5-1 combines with J gene TRBJ2-7, with D maybe TRBD1 (6 bases). This CDR3 is 15 amino acids long. From germline, CDR1 is SGHRS and CDR2 YFSETQ. V lost 3 bases, J lost 2 bases, and 15 bases lay in between. The CDR3 nucleotides read TGCGCCAGCAGCTCGAAACAGGGCGCGACCTACGAGCAGTACTTC. Protein sequence: CASSSKQGATYEQYF.

This clonotype was picked up many times. CDR3 DNA: TGCGCCAGCAGCTTGGGGACAGTCCCCAGACAAGAGACCCAGTACTTC. Translation: CASSLGTVPRQETQYF. V gene TRBV5-1 combines with J gene TRBJ2-5; tentative D call: TRBD1 (6 bases). V lost 0 bases and J 2 bases, leaving 14 bases between the germline ends. The CDR3 runs 16 residues. Germline V gene lookup returns CDR1 SGHRS and CDR2 YFSETQ.

This clonotype was seen ten or more times. The gene calls are TRBV10-2 and TRBJ2-2; TRBD1 might be the D (7 bases). Germline V CDR1 and CDR2: WSHSY, SAAADI. The CDR3 spans 13 residues. Trimming cost V 10 bases and J 5 bases, with 14 bases left between them. CDR3 in DNA: TGCGCCACGCGGGACAGCCCAACCGGGGAGCTGTTTTTT. It yields the protein CATRDSPTGELFF.

This clonotype was counted only a few times. The rearrangement uses TRBV20-1 and TRBJ1-1; D gene unclear. The CDR3 has 12 residues. Looked up from germline, CDR1 is DFQATT and CDR2 is SNEGSKA (reference sequence). CDR3 sequence reads: CSQRVGNTEAFF. The CDR3 coding sequence is TGCAGCCAAAGGGTTGGGAACACTGAAGCTTTCTTT.

Ten or more counts support this clonotype. CDR3: CASSPTPGGGFKGTEAFF. CDR3 DNA sequence: TGTGCCAGCAGCCCAACCCCGGGCGGAGGATTTAAGGGAACTGAAGCTTTCTTT. The chain couples TRBV12-3 or TRBV12-4 to TRBJ1-1; D gene ambiguous. V lost 6 bases to trimming and J lost 5 bases, with 28 bases between them. This CDR3 is built from 18 residues.

This clonotype has ten or more counts. The genes are TRBV5-5 and TRBJ1-2; weak D call: TRBD1 (5 bases). Germline V gene data show CDR1 as SGHKS and CDR2 as YYEKEE (reference sequence). Trimming removed 4 bases from V and 4 bases from J, with 20 bases in between. The CDR3 spans 16 residues. The CDR3 region is CASSPDGGGTSYGYTF. The CDR3 bases are TGTGCCAGCAGCCCCGACGGGGGTGGTACGAGCTATGGCTACACCTTC.

This clonotype was seen repeatedly, ten times or more. The chain carries TRBV12-3 or TRBV12-4 and TRBJ2-7; 7 nucleotides agree with TRBD2. After removal of 7 bases from V and 5 bases from J, the junction contained 14 bases not matched to a gene. There are 15 residues in the CDR3. DNA of the CDR3: TGTGCCAGCACCTCTCTCAGGGAGGGCAAGAACGAGCAGTACTTC. This codes for CASTSLREGKNEQYF.

This clonotype was counted ten times or more. The CDR3 region is CASSPRTRQETQYF. The CDR3 DNA reads as TGTGCCAGCAGCCCAAGGACAAGACAAGAGACCCAGTACTTC. This rearrangement joins TRBV5-6 to TRBJ2-5, with D perhaps TRBD1 (5 bases). Germline assignment: CDR1 SGHDT and CDR2 YYEEEE. Trimming left V 4 bases short and J 2 bases short, with 12 bases between. This CDR3 spans 14 amino acids. The full variable domain, rest sourced from reference TRBV5-6 and TRBJ2-5, is DAGVTQSPTHLIKTRGQQVTLRCSPKSGHDTVSWYQQALGQGPQFIFQYYEEEERQRGNFPDRFSGHQFPNYSSELNVNALLLGDSALYLCASSPRTRQETQYFGPGTRLLVL.

To note about this clonotype: One junction end disagrees with the germline gene, perhaps due to a read error. The chain uses TRBV12-3 or TRBV12-4 and TRBJ1-5; D is possibly TRBD1 (5 bases). The CDR3 contains 15 residues. CDR3 nucleotide sequence: TGTGTCAGCAGTGTGGATGGTTGGGGCAATAAGACCCAGAATTTT. It translates to CVSSVDGWGNKTQNF.

This clonotype came up many times. V is TRBV20-1 and J is TRBJ2-7, with TRBD1 matching 7 bases. The CDR3 consists of 12 residues. The trim removed 5 bases at V and 4 bases at J, leaving 5 bases unmatched. Germline V gives CDR1 DFQATT, CDR2 SNEGSKA (reference sequence). CDR3 residues: CSASDRPYEQYF. CDR3 nucleotides: TGCAGTGCTTCGGACAGGCCGTACGAGCAGTACTTC.

There are many counts of this clonotype. The gene calls are TRBV27 and TRBJ2-2, with a weak D call TRBD2 (5 bases). Trimming left V 6 bases short and J 1 base short, with 15 bases between. Germline loops: CDR1 MNHEY, CDR2 SMNVEV (reference sequence). The CDR3 extends over 16 amino acids. The CDR3, as DNA: TGTGCCAGCAGCCGCTCGGGAATCCGGAACACCGGGGAGCTGTTTTTT. Translating it yields CASSRSGIRNTGELFF.

This clonotype has a count of ten or more. The rearrangement links TRBV20-1 to TRBJ1-1; D gene unclear. This CDR3 is built from 12 residues. Germline CDR1 and CDR2: DFQATT and SNEGSKA (reference sequence). The V gene lost 4 bases and the J gene lost 5 bases, with 11 bases spanning the gap. CDR3 nucleotides: TGCAGTGCTACCGAACCGCGAACTGAAGCTTTCTTT. This sequence encodes CSATEPRTEAFF.

This clonotype was observed at least ten times. The rearrangement joins TRBV7-9 to TRBJ2-1; TRBD1 matches 7 bases. V lost 5 bases and J lost 0; bases outside the gene matches: 4. There are 15 residues in the CDR3. CDR1 and CDR2 from the germline V gene are SEHNR and FQNEAQ (reference sequence). CDR3 amino acids: CASSRRGSSYNEQFF. As DNA, the CDR3 is TGTGCCAGCAGCCGCAGGGGGAGCTCCTACAATGAGCAGTTCTTC.

This clonotype occurred many times. The chain employs TRBV29-1 and TRBJ2-7, with 8 bases identical to TRBD1. Germline CDR1 and CDR2: SQVTM and ANQGSEA. This CDR3 has 15 residues. The V segment lost 6 bases and the J segment 4 bases; nucleotides outside the gene matches: 14. This chain's CDR3 is CSVVRTGGSMYEQYF. The CDR3 DNA is TGCAGCGTCGTTCGTACAGGGGGTTCTATGTACGAGCAGTACTTC.

This clonotype was picked up one time. A much larger clone is a single base away; this may be a read error. This chain connects TRBV28 to TRBJ2-7; 9 bases are a match to TRBD1. Germline V gene sequence: CDR1 MDHEN, CDR2 SYDVKM. The CDR3 has 15 residues. CDR3 DNA: TGTGTCAGCATGGAGGGGGGACAGGGTTTCTACGAGCAGTACTTC. Its protein product is CVSMEGGQGFYEQYF.

This clonotype was counted ten times or more. The chain links TRBV12-3 or TRBV12-4 to TRBJ1-1; 10 bases agree with TRBD1. This CDR3 has 15 amino acids. The V gene end was trimmed by 6 bases and the J gene end by 0 bases; junction bases not matched to a gene: 4. CDR3 sequence reads: CASSKTGGVNTEAFF. In DNA form, the CDR3 reads TGTGCCAGCAGCAAGACAGGGGGCGTGAACACTGAAGCTTTCTTT.

This clonotype was observed many times. The rearrangement uses TRBV20-1 and TRBJ2-2; perhaps TRBD2 as D (6 bases). This CDR3 comprises 16 residues. The ends were cut back, 1 base at V and 1 base at J, with 13 bases in the middle. Germline loops: CDR1 DFQATT, CDR2 SNEGSKA (reference sequence). The CDR3 spells CSARALRRGNTGELFF. In nucleotides, the CDR3 is TGCAGTGCTAGAGCGCTCCGGCGGGGGAACACCGGGGAGCTGTTTTTT.

This clonotype was seen at least ten times. The chain is built from TRBV20-1 and TRBJ2-1; TRBD2 is a possible D gene (7 bases). In germline, CDR1 is DFQATT, CDR2 SNEGSKA (reference sequence). Trimming removed 6 bases at V and 4 bases at J, with 22 bases between. The CDR3 extends over 16 amino acids. In DNA, the CDR3 is TGCAGTGCAACTAGCGCCGGACAGACACTTTACAATGAGCAGTTCTTC. It encodes CSATSAGQTLYNEQFF.

This clonotype was detected ten times or more. The rearrangement joins TRBV5-1 to TRBJ1-2, with 10 bases identical to TRBD1. Germline V lookup: CDR1 SGHRS, CDR2 YFSETQ. With V trimmed by 0 bases and J by 4 bases, 3 bases remained unmatched. This CDR3 spans 15 amino acids. The CDR3 DNA is TGCGCCAGCAGCTTGGAGGGACAGGGGTTCTATGGCTACACCTTC. As protein: CASSLEGQGFYGYTF.

This clonotype was detected many times. This rearrangement joins TRBV6-1 to TRBJ2-1; D gene ambiguous. This CDR3 spans 11 amino acids. The V end lost 8 bases, the J end lost 4 bases, and 6 bases lay between the germline ends. CDR1 is MNHNS and CDR2 is SASEGT in the germline V gene. CDR3 DNA sequence: TGTGCCAGCCACCTTTACAATGAGCAGTTCTTC. Protein product: CASHLYNEQFF.

In this sample, this clonotype turned up many times. The chain carries TRBV5-5 and TRBJ1-1; D may be TRBD1 (5 bases). The V gene's germline CDR1 is SGHKS and CDR2 YYEKEE (reference sequence). The V gene lost 2 bases and the J gene lost 5 bases, with 13 bases spanning the gap. This CDR3 is 14 amino acids long. CDR3 in amino acids: CASSFAGTMTEAFF. CDR3 bases: TGTGCCAGCAGCTTTGCAGGGACGATGACTGAAGCTTTCTTT.

There are many counts of this clonotype. The rearrangement joins TRBV11-1 to TRBJ2-1; TRBD2 might be the D (6 bases). V was trimmed by 8 bases and J by 3 bases, leaving 23 bases between them. Germline-derived CDR1 and CDR2 are SGHAT and FQDESV (reference sequence). There are 17 residues in the CDR3. As DNA, the CDR3 is TGTGCCAGCTCCTCCCTCGTTGGCGGGGAGGACTACAATGAGCAGTTCTTC. Translation gives CASSSLVGGEDYNEQFF.

This clonotype was picked up many times. A read error is possible here, since a much larger clone lies one base away. CDR3 amino acids: CASSLSGIETRYF. As DNA, the CDR3 is TGTGCCAGCAGTTTATCGGGCATAGAGACCCGGTACTTC. The V and J genes are TRBV12-3 or TRBV12-4 and TRBJ2-5, with D unresolved. This CDR3 has 13 residues.

This clonotype was observed at least ten times. V and J are TRBV3-1 and TRBJ2-2, with D perhaps matching TRBD1 or TRBD2 (5 bases each). Trimming took 1 base from V and 5 from J, leaving 11 bases between them. Germline CDR1 LGHDT, CDR2 YNNKEL (reference sequence). This CDR3 has 15 amino acids. The CDR3 DNA sequence: TGTGCCAGCAGCCAAGGATGGGGCGGGACCGGGGAGCTGTTTTTT. It specifies CASSQGWGGTGELFF.

This clonotype turned up a few times. The CDR3 loop reads CASSPTGTGGEQYF. The CDR3 DNA follows: TGCGCCAGCAGCCCGACAGGGACAGGGGGCGAGCAGTACTTC. V usage is TRBV5-1 and J usage is TRBJ2-7; 11 bases are a match to TRBD1. V lost 4 bases, J lost 6 bases, and 6 bases stayed unmatched. The CDR3 contains 14 residues. Germline V gene data show CDR1 as SGHRS and CDR2 as YFSETQ.

This clonotype was observed at least ten times. The genes are TRBV5-1 and TRBJ1-1, with 7 positions matching TRBD1. J was trimmed by 7 bases and V by 2 bases; bases with no gene match: 8. The V gene's germline CDR1 is SGHRS and CDR2 YFSETQ. This CDR3 comprises 14 residues. CDR3 in amino acids: CASSLPYRGGEAFF. The DNA for the CDR3 is TGCGCCAGCAGCTTACCTTACAGGGGAGGTGAAGCTTTCTTT. The full variable domain, with the rest looked up from reference TRBV5-1 and TRBJ1-1, is KAGVTQTPRYLIKTRGQQVTLSCSPISGHRSVSWYQQTPGQGLQFLFEYFSETQRNKGNFPGRFSGRQFSNSRSEMNVSTLELGDSALYLCASSLPYRGGEAFFGQGTRLTVV.

This clonotype was seen repeatedly, ten times or more. The chain recombines TRBV20-1 with TRBJ2-7, with TRBD1 as a possible D gene (6 bases). The ends were cut back, 4 bases at V and 6 bases at J, with 13 bases in the middle. CDR3 size: 12 residues. The germline V gene has CDR1 DFQATT and CDR2 SNEGSKA (reference sequence). CDR3 residues: CSATTGSGEQYF. In nucleotides, the CDR3 is TGCAGTGCTACAACAGGGTCGGGCGAGCAGTACTTC.

The sample holds many counts of this clonotype. DNA of the CDR3: TGTGCCAGCAGCGTGAGACAGAGTCCGGAGACCCAGTACTTC. This sequence encodes CASSVRQSPETQYF. The genes are TRBV5-5 and TRBJ2-5, with D perhaps TRBD1 (5 bases). CDR3 length: 14 amino acids. V gave up 4 bases and J gave up 5 bases, with 15 bases separating them. In germline, CDR1 is SGHKS, CDR2 YYEKEE (reference sequence).